This entry lists 4 T cell receptor beta chains sequenced from one sample in a study of OX40 agonist ivuxolimab in advanced cancers. Receptors were amplified or captured by the immunoSEQ multiplex PCR assay. TCRdb provides this immuneACCESS table in a form limited to in-frame rearrangements. Some clones are lacking; in checked studies, under half of them reflect an unresolved V gene, and why the rest are absent is not known. The sample includes around 62,000 clones, with nearly 90% observed a single time. Of the sample, approximately 0.3% falls within the top ten clones. Source: CD4+ or CD8+ T cells sorted from blood, taken in a trial of the OX40 agonist ivuxolimab. Receptors originate from an adult with an advanced solid tumor such as melanoma, head and neck, liver or kidney cancer.

This clone was observed once. This chain joins TRBV14 and TRBJ2-7; 7 nucleotides align to TRBD1. V was clipped by 0 bases and J by 3 bases; unmatched bases: 8. CDR3 length equals 16 residues. The germline V gene encodes CDR1 SGHDN and CDR2 FVKESK. The CDR3 region is CASSQDLKGAFYEQYF. The CDR3 DNA follows: TGTGCCAGCAGCCAAGATCTGAAGGGGGCTTTCTACGAGCAGTACTTC.

The chain recombines TRBV7-2 with TRBJ2-1, with 8 nucleotides matching TRBD2. Per the germline V gene, CDR1 is SGHTA and CDR2 is FQGNSA. The CDR3 consists of 15 residues. V lost 5 bases, J lost 7 bases, and 10 bases stayed unmatched. The CDR3 DNA follows: TGTGCCAGCAGCCCGGGACTAGGACCTTATAATGAGCAGTTCTTC. Amino acid sequence: CASSPGLGPYNEQFF.

The chain carries TRBV6-5 and TRBJ2-2; TRBD1 agrees at 7 bases. This CDR3 region has 15 residues. The junction had 6 bases not matched to a gene; V was cut back by 0 bases and J by 8 bases. CDR1 MNHEY and CDR2 SVGAGI come from the germline V gene. CDR3 residues: CASSYSRLQGGELFF. In DNA, the CDR3 is TGTGCCAGCAGTTACTCGCGTTTACAGGGGGGGGAGCTGTTTTTT.

The rearrangement uses TRBV7-2 and TRBJ2-7, with TRBD2 matching 8 bases. The germline V gene has CDR1 SGHTA and CDR2 FQGNSA. V lost 5 bases and J lost 0; bases outside the gene matches: 9. This CDR3 contains 16 residues. CDR3 region: CASSLTSGLVSYEQYF. The CDR3 DNA reads TGTGCCAGCAGCCTCACCTCGGGACTAGTCTCCTACGAGCAGTACTTC.